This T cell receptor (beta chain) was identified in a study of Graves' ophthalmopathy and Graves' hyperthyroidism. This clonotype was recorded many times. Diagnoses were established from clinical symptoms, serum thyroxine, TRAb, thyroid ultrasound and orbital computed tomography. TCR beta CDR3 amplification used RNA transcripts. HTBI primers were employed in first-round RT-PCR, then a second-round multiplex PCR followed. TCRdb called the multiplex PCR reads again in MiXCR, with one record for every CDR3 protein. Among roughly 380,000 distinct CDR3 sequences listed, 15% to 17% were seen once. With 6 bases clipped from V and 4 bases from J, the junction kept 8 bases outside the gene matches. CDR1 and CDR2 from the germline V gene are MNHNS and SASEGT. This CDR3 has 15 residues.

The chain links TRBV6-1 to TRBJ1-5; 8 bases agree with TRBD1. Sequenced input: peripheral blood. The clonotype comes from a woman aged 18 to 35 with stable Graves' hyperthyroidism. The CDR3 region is CASSLIQGGNQPQHF. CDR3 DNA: TGTGCCAGCAGCCTCATACAGGGGGGTAATCAGCCCCAGCATTTT.